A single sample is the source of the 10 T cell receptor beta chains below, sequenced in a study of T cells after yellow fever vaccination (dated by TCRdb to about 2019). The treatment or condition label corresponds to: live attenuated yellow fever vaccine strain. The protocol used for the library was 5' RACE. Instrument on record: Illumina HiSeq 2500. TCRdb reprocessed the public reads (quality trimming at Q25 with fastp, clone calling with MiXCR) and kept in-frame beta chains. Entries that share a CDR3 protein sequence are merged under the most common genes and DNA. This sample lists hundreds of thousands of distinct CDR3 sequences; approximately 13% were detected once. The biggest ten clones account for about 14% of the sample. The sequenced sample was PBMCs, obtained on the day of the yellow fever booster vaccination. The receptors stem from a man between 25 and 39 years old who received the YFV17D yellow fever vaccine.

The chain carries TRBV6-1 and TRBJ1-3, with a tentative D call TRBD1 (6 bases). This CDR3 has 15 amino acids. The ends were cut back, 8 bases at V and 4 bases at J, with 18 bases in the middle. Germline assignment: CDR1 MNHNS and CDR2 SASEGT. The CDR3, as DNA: TGTGCCAGCCGAACGGGGCAGGGGTCAGGAAACACCATATATTTT. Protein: CASRTGQGSGNTIYF.

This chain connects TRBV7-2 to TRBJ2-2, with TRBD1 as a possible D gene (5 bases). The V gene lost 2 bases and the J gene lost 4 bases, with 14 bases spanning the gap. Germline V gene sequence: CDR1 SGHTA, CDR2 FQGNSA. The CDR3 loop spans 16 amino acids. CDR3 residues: CASSLLGAALTGELFF. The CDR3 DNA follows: TGTGCCAGCAGCTTACTTGGGGCAGCACTCACCGGGGAGCTGTTTTTT.

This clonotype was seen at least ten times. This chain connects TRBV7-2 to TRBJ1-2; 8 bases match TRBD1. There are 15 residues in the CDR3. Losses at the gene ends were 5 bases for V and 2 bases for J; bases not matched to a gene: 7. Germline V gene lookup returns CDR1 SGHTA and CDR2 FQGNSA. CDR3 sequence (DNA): TGTGCCAGCAGCCCCGCCAGGACAGGGAACTATGGCTACACCTTC. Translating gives CASSPARTGNYGYTF.

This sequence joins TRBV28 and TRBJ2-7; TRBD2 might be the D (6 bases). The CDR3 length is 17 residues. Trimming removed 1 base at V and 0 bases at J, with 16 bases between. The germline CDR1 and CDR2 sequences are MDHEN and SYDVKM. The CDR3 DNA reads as TGTGCCAGCAGTTTATATGCCGGGGGACCGAACTCCTACGAGCAGTACTTC. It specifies CASSLYAGGPNSYEQYF. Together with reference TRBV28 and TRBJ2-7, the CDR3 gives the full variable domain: DVKVTQSSRYLVKRTGEKVFLECVQDMDHENMFWYRQDPGLGLRLIYFSYDVKMKEKGDIPEGYSVSREKKERFSLILESASTNQTSMYLCASSLYAGGPNSYEQYFGPGTRLTVT.

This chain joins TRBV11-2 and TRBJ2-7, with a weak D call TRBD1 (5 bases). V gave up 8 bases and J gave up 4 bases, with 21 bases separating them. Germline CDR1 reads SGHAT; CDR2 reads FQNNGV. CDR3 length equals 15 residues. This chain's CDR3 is CASQSPAAGIYEQYF. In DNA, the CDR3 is TGTGCCAGCCAATCTCCGGCCGCAGGGATTTACGAGCAGTACTTC.

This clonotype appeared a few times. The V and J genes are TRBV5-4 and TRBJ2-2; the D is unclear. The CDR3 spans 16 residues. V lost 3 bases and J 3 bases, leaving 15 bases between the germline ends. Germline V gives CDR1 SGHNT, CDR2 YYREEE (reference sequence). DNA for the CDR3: TGTGCCAGCAGCTCCCAAGATGATCACTACACCGGGGAGCTGTTTTTT. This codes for CASSSQDDHYTGELFF.

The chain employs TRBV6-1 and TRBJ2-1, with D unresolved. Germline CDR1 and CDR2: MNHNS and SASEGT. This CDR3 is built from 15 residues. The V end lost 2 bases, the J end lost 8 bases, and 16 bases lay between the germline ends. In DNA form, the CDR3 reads TGTGCCAGCAGTGAATACTTGTACGGCGTCGATGAGCAGTTCTTC. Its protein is CASSEYLYGVDEQFF.

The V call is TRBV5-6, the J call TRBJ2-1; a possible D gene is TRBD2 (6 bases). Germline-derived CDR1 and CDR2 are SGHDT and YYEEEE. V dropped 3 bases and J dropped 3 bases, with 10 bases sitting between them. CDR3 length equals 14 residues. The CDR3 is CASSWYGGYNEQFF. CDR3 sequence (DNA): TGTGCCAGCAGCTGGTACGGGGGCTACAATGAGCAGTTCTTC.

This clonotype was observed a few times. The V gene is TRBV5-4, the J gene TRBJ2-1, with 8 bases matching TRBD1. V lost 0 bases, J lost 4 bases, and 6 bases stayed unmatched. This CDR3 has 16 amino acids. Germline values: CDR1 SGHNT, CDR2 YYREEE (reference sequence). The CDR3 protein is CASSLVSGGLYNEQFF. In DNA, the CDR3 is TGTGCCAGCAGCTTGGTATCAGGGGGCCTTTACAATGAGCAGTTCTTC.

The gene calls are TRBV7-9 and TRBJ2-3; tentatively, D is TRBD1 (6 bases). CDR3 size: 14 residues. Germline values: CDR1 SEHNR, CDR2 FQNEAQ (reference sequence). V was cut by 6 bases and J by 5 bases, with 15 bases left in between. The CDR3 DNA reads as TGTGCCAGCAGTATCATGGGGGCACAAGATACGCAGTATTTT. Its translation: CASSIMGAQDTQYF.